This entry lists 32 T cell receptor beta chains sequenced from one sample in a study of blood T cell repertoires in COVID-19. This table comes from immunoSEQ multiplex PCR, and its TCRdb copy is limited to in-frame clones, with some not included. The top ten hold less than 6% of the sample, which has a few hundred thousand clones, over 80% seen once. Sequencing was done on a sample of PBMCs or T cells enriched from blood (not recorded which). Receptors originate from a woman between 45 and 65 years old who had recovered from COVID-19.

The chain joins TRBV28 to TRBJ2-7; weak D call: TRBD1 (5 bases). The CDR3 runs 13 residues. V shed 6 bases and J shed 6 bases, with 15 bases lying between them. In germline, CDR1 is MDHEN, CDR2 SYDVKM. In nucleotides, the CDR3 is TGTGCCAGCAGCCTACAGGTGGTGGTCGAGCAGTACTTC. Protein product: CASSLQVVVEQYF.

The rearrangement links TRBV28 to TRBJ2-7; D possibly corresponds to TRBD2 (5 bases). This CDR3 has 14 amino acids. The germline V and J ends were trimmed by 3 bases and 5 bases, with 14 bases remaining between them. Germline lookup yields CDR1 MDHEN and CDR2 SYDVKM. Here the CDR3 DNA reads TGTGCCAGCAGTTTGGGTCTTTCGAGGGACGAGCAGTACTTC. It encodes CASSLGLSRDEQYF. Full variable domain (remainder filled in from reference TRBV28 and TRBJ2-7): DVKVTQSSRYLVKRTGEKVFLECVQDMDHENMFWYRQDPGLGLRLIYFSYDVKMKEKGDIPEGYSVSREKKERFSLILESASTNQTSMYLCASSLGLSRDEQYFGPGTRLTVT.

The chain has TRBV19 and TRBJ2-2; TRBD1 aligns across 10 bases. Looked up from germline, CDR1 is LNHDA and CDR2 is SQIVND (reference sequence). With V trimmed by 6 bases and J by 4 bases, 5 bases remained unmatched. The CDR3 totals 15 residues. The CDR3 region is CASRATGGPTGELFF. The CDR3 region has the DNA TGTGCCAGTAGAGCGACAGGGGGCCCCACCGGGGAGCTGTTTTTT.

This clone was seen only once. V usage is TRBV28 and J usage is TRBJ1-2; D is uncertain. The V and J ends lost 4 bases and 2 bases respectively, with 14 bases between them. This CDR3 has 15 residues. Germline CDR1 reads MDHEN; CDR2 reads SYDVKM. CDR3 sequence reads: CASSSPFLRNYGYTF. The CDR3 DNA is TGTGCCAGCAGTTCCCCCTTTCTCAGAAACTATGGCTACACCTTC.

The V gene is TRBV2, the J gene TRBJ2-3; D may be TRBD2 (5 bases). The CDR3 extends over 16 amino acids. Trimming took off 4 bases at V and 4 bases at J, with 18 bases between the two ends. The germline V gene has CDR1 SNHLY and CDR2 FYNNEI. In DNA, the CDR3 is TGTGCCAGCAGTGTGGAGGCGCAGATCGTTGCAGATACGCAGTATTTT. This translates into CASSVEAQIVADTQYF.

This chain connects TRBV6-2 or TRBV6-3 to TRBJ2-1; D is perhaps TRBD2 (6 bases). The V and J ends lost 1 base and 5 bases respectively, with 9 bases between them. The germline V gene encodes CDR1 MNHEY and CDR2 SVGEGT. The CDR3 consists of 14 residues. DNA of the CDR3: TGTGCCAGCAGTTACTTGGGGGGTGACAATGAGCAGTTCTTC. Encoded protein: CASSYLGGDNEQFF.

The V and J genes are TRBV7-3 and TRBJ2-1; 7 bases agree with TRBD1. J gave up 9 bases and V 2 bases, and 7 bases lay outside the gene matches. From germline, CDR1 is SGHTA and CDR2 FQGTGA. The CDR3 runs to 14 residues. CDR3 nucleotide sequence: TGTGCCAGCAGCTTAGAGGGGGCCGGTGGTGAGCAGTTCTTC. It is translated as CASSLEGAGGEQFF.

This chain connects TRBV30 to TRBJ2-3, with D hard to call. With 3 bases removed from V and 3 bases from J, the gap between germline ends came to 16 bases. The CDR3 extends over 15 amino acids. Germline CDR1 is GTSNPN and CDR2 is SVGIG (reference sequence). CDR3 region: CAWRETLTGTDTQYF. CDR3 in DNA: TGTGCCTGGAGAGAAACACTAACCGGGACAGATACGCAGTATTTT.

This clone was detected a few times. This sequence joins TRBV2 and TRBJ2-2; possibly TRBD2 for D (6 bases). V was cut by 8 bases and J by 1 base, with 14 bases left in between. The CDR3 loop spans 15 amino acids. Germline values: CDR1 SNHLY, CDR2 FYNNEI. The CDR3 DNA sequence: TGTGCCAGCGCCTTAAGTAGCGGGAACACCGGGGAGCTGTTTTTT. Its translation: CASALSSGNTGELFF.

CDR3 sequence: CASSVQGYGYTF. Here the CDR3 DNA reads TGCGCCAGCAGCGTACAGGGCTATGGCTACACCTTC. V and J are TRBV5-1 and TRBJ1-2; possibly TRBD1 for D (6 bases). The length of the CDR3 is 12 residues. Trimming removed 4 bases at V and 4 bases at J, with 8 bases between. The germline V gene has CDR1 SGHRS and CDR2 YFSETQ.

This chain uses TRBV4-3 with TRBJ2-1; no reliable D call. Germline V gives CDR1 LGHNA, CDR2 YSLEER. Trimming left V 0 bases short and J 4 bases short, with 13 bases between. This CDR3 is 16 amino acids long. The CDR3 loop reads CASSQDVLGGYNEQFF. CDR3 in DNA: TGCGCCAGCAGCCAAGATGTACTCGGCGGATACAATGAGCAGTTCTTC.

The rearrangement links TRBV9 to TRBJ1-6, with TRBD1 matching 7 bases. This CDR3 spans 14 amino acids. The V gene's germline CDR1 is SGDLS and CDR2 YYNGEE. Germline trimming cut 2 bases from V and 7 bases from J; bases unmatched to any gene: 3. CDR3 protein: CASSVRDSNSPLHF. Here the CDR3 DNA reads TGTGCCAGCAGCGTCCGGGACAGCAATTCACCCCTCCACTTT.

The V gene is TRBV6-2 or TRBV6-3, the J gene TRBJ2-7, with 8 bases identical to TRBD2. The V and J ends lost 5 bases and 0 bases, in that order; junction bases with no gene match: 12. This CDR3 has 17 residues. Germline V CDR1 and CDR2: MNHEY, SVGEGT. CDR3 in DNA: TGTGCCAGCAGTCCAGACCGGGGGGGGAGAATCTCCTACGAGCAGTACTTC. This gives the protein CASSPDRGGRISYEQYF.

V and J are TRBV19 and TRBJ1-2; D gene ambiguous. Germline V CDR1 and CDR2: LNHDA, SQIVND (reference sequence). CDR3 length: 13 residues. V lost 3 bases and J 8 bases, leaving 13 bases between the germline ends. The CDR3 DNA is TGTGCCAGTAGTATTTCCGGGAAAGGGGGCTACACCTTC. It encodes CASSISGKGGYTF.

The V gene is TRBV5-6, the J gene TRBJ2-3, with 12 bases fitting TRBD1. This CDR3 spans 15 amino acids. Germline lookup yields CDR1 SGHDT and CDR2 YYEEEE. Losses at the gene ends were 2 bases for V and 5 bases for J; bases not matched to a gene: 3. CDR3 DNA sequence: TGTGCCAGCAGCTTTGGGACAGGGGGCTTAGATACGCAGTATTTT. This sequence encodes CASSFGTGGLDTQYF.

The chain links TRBV23-1 to TRBJ2-7; 8 bases match TRBD2. TRBV23-1 has ORF status, its function being uncertain. The V segment lost 4 bases and the J segment 4 bases; nucleotides outside the gene matches: 9. This CDR3 contains 15 residues. The CDR3 DNA sequence: TGCGCCAGCAGTCTCGCAGCGGGACTAGGTTACGAGCAGTACTTC. It translates to CASSLAAGLGYEQYF.

The chain joins TRBV10-3 to TRBJ1-4; 7 bases agree with TRBD1. With 6 bases clipped from V and 8 bases from J, the junction kept 9 bases outside the gene matches. From germline, CDR1 is ENHRY and CDR2 SYGVKD. This CDR3 comprises 14 residues. This chain's CDR3 is CAISDRQGQEKLFF. CDR3 sequence (DNA): TGTGCCATCAGCGATCGACAGGGCCAAGAAAAACTGTTTTTT.

The chain couples TRBV3-1 (or the pseudogene TRBV3-2) to TRBJ1-2; a weak D match, TRBD1 (6 bases). The CDR3 sequence is 16 residues long. CDR1 and CDR2 (germline): LGHDT, YNNKEL (reference sequence). V was pared by 4 bases and J by 3 bases, with 18 bases between. The CDR3 region has the DNA TGTGCCAGCAGCCCCCCAAGCCGGGACACAGACTATGGCTACACCTTC. This codes for CASSPPSRDTDYGYTF.

The genes are TRBV20-1 and TRBJ2-7, with 7 positions matching TRBD2. CDR3 length: 14 amino acids. V was pared by 3 bases and J by 7 bases, with 12 bases of the junction left unmatched. Germline V gene lookup returns CDR1 DFQATT and CDR2 SNEGSKA (reference sequence). This chain's CDR3 is CSASPFRTSGEQYF. As DNA, the CDR3 is TGCAGTGCTAGTCCCTTTCGGACTAGTGGAGAGCAGTACTTC.

V usage is TRBV19 and J usage is TRBJ1-5, with 10 bases that match TRBD1. The CDR3 length is 16 residues. V was pared by 5 bases and J by 3 bases, with 7 bases of the junction left unmatched. CDR1 LNHDA and CDR2 SQIVND come from the germline V gene (reference sequence). The CDR3 is CASSFPGTGDNQPQHF. DNA of the CDR3: TGTGCCAGTAGTTTCCCCGGGACAGGGGACAATCAGCCCCAGCATTTT. The variable domain in full, completed from reference TRBV19 and TRBJ1-5, reads DGGITQSPKYLFRKEGQNVTLSCEQNLNHDAMYWYRQDPGQGLRLIYYSQIVNDFQKGDIAEGYSVSREKKESFPLTVTSAQKNPTAFYLCASSFPGTGDNQPQHFGDGTRLSIL.

The chain links TRBV5-1 to TRBJ2-7, with 8 bases fitting TRBD2. Germline assignment: CDR1 SGHRS and CDR2 YFSETQ. V was pared by 0 bases and J by 7 bases, with 6 bases of the junction left unmatched. This CDR3 region has 14 residues. CDR3: CASSLEAGAEEQYF. CDR3 sequence (DNA): TGCGCCAGCAGCTTGGAAGCGGGAGCGGAAGAGCAGTACTTC.

The gene calls are TRBV7-3 and TRBJ1-2, with TRBD1 matching over 9 bases. This CDR3 is built from 13 residues. Germline V gene data show CDR1 as SGHTA and CDR2 as FQGTGA. Trimming at V came to 5 bases and at J to 6 bases, leaving 4 bases not matched to a gene. The CDR3 spells CASSPGTGNGYTF. The CDR3 DNA follows: TGTGCCAGCAGCCCCGGGACAGGGAATGGCTACACCTTC.

This sequence joins TRBV29-1 and TRBJ2-3, with D maybe TRBD1 (6 bases). V lost 4 bases to trimming and J lost 2 bases, with 22 bases between them. The CDR3 is 17 amino acids. Germline loops: CDR1 SQVTM, CDR2 ANQGSEA. This CDR3 reads CSVVLGQGRGDTDTQYF. The DNA for the CDR3 is TGCAGCGTTGTGCTGGGCCAGGGGAGAGGTGACACAGATACGCAGTATTTT.

J is TRBJ2-5 and V is TRBV5-4; TRBD1 agrees at 7 bases. Germline loops: CDR1 SGHNT, CDR2 YYREEE (reference sequence). There are 13 residues in the CDR3. Germline trimming cut 7 bases from V and 5 bases from J; bases unmatched to any gene: 8. CDR3 protein: CASGGLDRETQYF. As DNA, the CDR3 is TGTGCCAGCGGTGGTTTGGACAGGGAGACCCAGTACTTC.

A few counts support this clone. V gene TRBV11-3 combines with J gene TRBJ1-2, with D hard to call. In germline, CDR1 is SGHNT, CDR2 YENEEA. This CDR3 spans 16 amino acids. The germline V and J ends were trimmed by 5 bases and 4 bases, with 20 bases remaining between them. The CDR3 reads CASSPMNSGSFYGYTF. CDR3 DNA sequence: TGTGCCAGCAGCCCAATGAATTCCGGGTCCTTCTATGGCTACACCTTC.

The J gene is TRBJ2-1, the V gene TRBV7-9, with 9 bases identical to TRBD2. The CDR3 extends over 17 amino acids. Germline assignment: CDR1 SEHNR and CDR2 FQNEAQ (reference sequence). The V segment lost 2 bases and the J segment 8 bases; nucleotides outside the gene matches: 13. CDR3 in amino acids: CASSLLAGSAVVDEQFF. CDR3 DNA: TGTGCCAGCAGCTTACTAGCGGGATCCGCGGTCGTCGATGAGCAGTTCTTC.

The chain couples TRBV9 to TRBJ2-1; 11 bases are a match to TRBD2. The trim removed 5 bases at V and 7 bases at J, leaving 8 bases unmatched. This CDR3 is 15 amino acids long. Germline V CDR1 and CDR2: SGDLS, YYNGEE. The CDR3 coding sequence is TGTGCCAGCAGTAAACGGACTAGCGGGCTTAATGAGCAGTTCTTC. Protein product: CASSKRTSGLNEQFF.

This clone has a single count. This chain joins TRBV18 and TRBJ2-2, with D unclear. This CDR3 comprises 16 residues. V was shortened by 2 bases and J by 3 bases, with 13 bases between the two germline ends. CDR1 and CDR2 (germline): KGHSH, LQKENI. For the CDR3, the DNA is TGTGCCAGCTCACCATGGCCTGACCGGGACACCGGGGAGCTGTTTTTT. It codes for CASSPWPDRDTGELFF.

V usage is TRBV5-1 and J usage is TRBJ2-3; TRBD2 matches 9 bases. Germline-derived CDR1 and CDR2 are SGHRS and YFSETQ. This CDR3 contains 16 residues. J lost 2 bases, V lost 5 bases, and 9 bases had no gene match. The CDR3 reads CASRGWAGGNTDTQYF. In DNA form, the CDR3 reads TGCGCCAGCAGAGGATGGGCGGGAGGGAACACAGATACGCAGTATTTT.

This sequence joins TRBV7-8 and TRBJ2-1; 12 bases match TRBD1. Germline trimming cut 4 bases from V and 10 bases from J; bases unmatched to any gene: 5. CDR3 length: 14 amino acids. Germline values: CDR1 SGHVS, CDR2 FQNEAQ. CDR3 nucleotides: TGTGCCAGCAGCTCCCGGGACAGGGGGCGGGAGCAGTTCTTC. Its translation: CASSSRDRGREQFF. Full variable domain (outside the CDR3, taken from reference TRBV7-8 and TRBJ2-1): GAGVSQSPRYKVAKRGQDVALRCDPISGHVSLFWYQQALGQGPEFLTYFQNEAQLDKSGLPSDRFFAERPEGSVSTLKIQRTQQEDSAVYLCASSSRDRGREQFFGPGTRLTVL.

V gene TRBV7-8 combines with J gene TRBJ2-1; the match to TRBD1 covers 8 bases. V dropped 5 bases and J dropped 8; count of bases not matched to a gene: 8. The CDR3 spans 14 residues. Per germline, CDR1 SGHVS and CDR2 FQNEAQ. CDR3 region: CASSGYRGADEQFF. As DNA, the CDR3 is TGTGCCAGCAGCGGGTACAGGGGGGCCGATGAGCAGTTCTTC.

The genes are TRBV5-1 and TRBJ2-1, with TRBD2 matching 10 bases. The CDR3 totals 15 residues. Germline V gene data show CDR1 as SGHRS and CDR2 as YFSETQ. The V gene end was trimmed by 0 bases and the J gene end by 8 bases; junction bases not matched to a gene: 5. CDR3 amino acids: CASSLAAGGPHEQFF. The CDR3 DNA reads TGCGCCAGCAGCTTGGCAGCGGGAGGGCCACATGAGCAGTTCTTC.